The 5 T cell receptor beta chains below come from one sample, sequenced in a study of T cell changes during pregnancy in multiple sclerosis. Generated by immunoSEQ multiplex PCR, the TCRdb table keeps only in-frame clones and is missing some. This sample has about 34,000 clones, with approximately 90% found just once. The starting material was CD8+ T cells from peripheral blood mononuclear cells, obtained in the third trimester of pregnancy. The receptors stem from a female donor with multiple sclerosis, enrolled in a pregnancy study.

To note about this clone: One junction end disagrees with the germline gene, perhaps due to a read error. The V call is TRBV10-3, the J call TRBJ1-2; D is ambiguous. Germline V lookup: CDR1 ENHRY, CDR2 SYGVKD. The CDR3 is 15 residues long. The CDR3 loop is CAISGGAESNYGYTF. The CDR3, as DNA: TGTGCCATAAGTGGCGGAGCCGAAAGCAACTATGGCTACACCTTC.

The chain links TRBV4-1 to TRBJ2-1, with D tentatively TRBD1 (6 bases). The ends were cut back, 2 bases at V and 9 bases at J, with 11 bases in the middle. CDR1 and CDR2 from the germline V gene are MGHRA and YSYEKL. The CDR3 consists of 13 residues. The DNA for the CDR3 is TGCGCCAGCAGCCAAATGACAGGCCTTGAGCAGTTCTTC. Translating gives CASSQMTGLEQFF.

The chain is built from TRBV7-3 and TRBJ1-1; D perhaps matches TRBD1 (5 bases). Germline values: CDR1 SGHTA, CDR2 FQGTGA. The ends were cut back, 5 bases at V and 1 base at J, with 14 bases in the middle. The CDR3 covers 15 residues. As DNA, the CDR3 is TGTGCCAGCAGCCCCTCAGGGCGGAGGAACACTGAAGCTTTCTTT. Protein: CASSPSGRRNTEAFF. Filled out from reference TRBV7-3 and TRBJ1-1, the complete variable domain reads GAGVSQTPSNKVTEKGKYVELRCDPISGHTALYWYRQSLGQGPEFLIYFQGTGAADDSGLPNDRFFAVRPEGSVSTLKIQRTERGDSAVYLCASSPSGRRNTEAFFGQGTRLTVV.

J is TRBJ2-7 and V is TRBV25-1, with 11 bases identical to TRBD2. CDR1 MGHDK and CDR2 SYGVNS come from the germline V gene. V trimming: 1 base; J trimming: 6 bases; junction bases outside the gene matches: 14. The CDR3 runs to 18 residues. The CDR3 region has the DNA TGTGCCAGCAGTGAATTCTTCTCGGTGACTAGCGGGGAAAGCGAGCAGTACTTC. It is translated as CASSEFFSVTSGESEQYF.

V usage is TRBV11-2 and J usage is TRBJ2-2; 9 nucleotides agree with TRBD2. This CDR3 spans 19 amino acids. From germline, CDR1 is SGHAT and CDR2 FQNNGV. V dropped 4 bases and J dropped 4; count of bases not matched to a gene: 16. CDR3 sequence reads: CASSSAPQPSGESTGELFF. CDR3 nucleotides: TGTGCCAGCAGCTCCGCCCCCCAACCTAGCGGGGAAAGCACCGGGGAGCTGTTTTTT. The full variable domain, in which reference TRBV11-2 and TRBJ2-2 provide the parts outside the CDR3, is EAGVAQSPRYKIIEKRQSVAFWCNPISGHATLYWYQQILGQGPKLLIQFQNNGVVDDSQLPKDRFSAERLKGVDSTLKIQPAKLEDSAVYLCASSSAPQPSGESTGELFFGEGSRLTVL.